This T cell receptor (beta chain) was found in a study of CD8 T cells in ankylosing spondylitis. TCRdb redid the calling of the 5' RACE reads with MiXCR, one entry per CDR3 protein. This sample has approximately 190,000 distinct CDR3 sequences, with 13% found just once. The CDR3 sequence is 14 residues long. The ends were cut back, 3 bases at V and 4 bases at J, with 11 bases in the middle. This clonotype was obtained from a female donor with ankylosing spondylitis or in good health (not recorded which). The chain carries TRBV12-3 or TRBV12-4 and TRBJ2-3; D is unclear. The source material was blood, either unsorted or a sorted T cell fraction (not recorded which). CDR3: CASSFVQAADTQYF. The CDR3 region has the DNA TGTGCCAGCAGTTTCGTCCAGGCCGCAGATACGCAGTATTTT.